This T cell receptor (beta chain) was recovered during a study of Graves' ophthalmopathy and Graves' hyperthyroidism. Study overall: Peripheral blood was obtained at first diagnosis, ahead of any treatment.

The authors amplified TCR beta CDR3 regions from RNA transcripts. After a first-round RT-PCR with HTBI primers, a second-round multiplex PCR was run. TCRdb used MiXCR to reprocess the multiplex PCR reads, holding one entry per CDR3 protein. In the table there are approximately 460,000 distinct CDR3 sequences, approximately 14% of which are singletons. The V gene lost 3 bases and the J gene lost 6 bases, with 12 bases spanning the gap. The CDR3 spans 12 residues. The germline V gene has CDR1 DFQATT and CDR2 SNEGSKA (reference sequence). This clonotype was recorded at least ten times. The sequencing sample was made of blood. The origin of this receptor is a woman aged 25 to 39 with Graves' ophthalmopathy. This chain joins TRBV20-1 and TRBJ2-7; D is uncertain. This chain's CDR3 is CSASLGSAEQYF. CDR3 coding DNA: TGCAGTGCTAGTCTGGGATCAGCCGAGCAGTACTTC.